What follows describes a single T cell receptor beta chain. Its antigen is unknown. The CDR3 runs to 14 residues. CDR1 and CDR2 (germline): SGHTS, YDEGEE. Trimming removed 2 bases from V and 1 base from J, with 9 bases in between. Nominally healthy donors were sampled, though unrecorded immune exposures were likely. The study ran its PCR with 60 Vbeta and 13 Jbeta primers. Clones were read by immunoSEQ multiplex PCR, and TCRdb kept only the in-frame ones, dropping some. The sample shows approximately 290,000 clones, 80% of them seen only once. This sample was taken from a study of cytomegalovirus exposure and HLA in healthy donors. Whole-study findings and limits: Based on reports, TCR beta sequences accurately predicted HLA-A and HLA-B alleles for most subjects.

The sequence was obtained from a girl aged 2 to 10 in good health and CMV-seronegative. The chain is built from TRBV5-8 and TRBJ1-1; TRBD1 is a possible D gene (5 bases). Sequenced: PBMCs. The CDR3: CASSFMTANTEAFF. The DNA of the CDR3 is TGTGCCAGCAGCTTTATGACAGCGAACACTGAAGCTTTCTTT.